This TCR beta chain is from a study of technical replicates of blood from a few donors. Trimming left V 1 base short and J 4 bases short, with 8 bases between. The CDR3 has 14 amino acids. Germline V gives CDR1 SGHTA, CDR2 FQGNSA. This clone occurred a few times. The protocol was immunoSEQ multiplex PCR, while the TCRdb copy is restricted to in-frame clones and leaves out a portion. Of 65,000 to 90,000 clones in the sample, approximately 94% were seen once. The TCR was taken from a human donor in good health. The chain uses TRBV7-2 and TRBJ2-1; possible D gene TRBD1, 5 bases. The sample comprised T cells isolated from PBMCs. The DNA of the CDR3 is TGTGCCAGCAGCTTAGGGACAAGATACAATGAGCAGTTCTTC. Amino acid sequence: CASSLGTRYNEQFF.